This TCR beta chain derives from a study of CD8+CD57+ T cells in acquired aplastic anemia. This clonotype has only a few counts. CDR3 length: 16 amino acids. Germline trimming cut 5 bases from V and 6 bases from J; bases unmatched to any gene: 11. Germline V CDR1 and CDR2: SGHVS, FNYEAQ. TCR beta VDJ combinations and CDR3 sequences were profiled from genomic DNA. TCRdb reprocessed the reads with MiXCR, giving one entry per CDR3 protein. The sample contains around 180,000 distinct CDR3 sequences, around 65% of which appear only once. The specimen sequenced was sorted CD4+, CD8+, or CD8+CD57+ T cells (not recorded which) from PBMCs. The receptor comes from a human donor with severe aplastic anemia or a healthy control (not recorded which). The V and J genes are TRBV7-6 and TRBJ2-1, with 9 bases matching TRBD2. CDR3 protein: CASSANLAGRGNEQFF. CDR3 nucleotides: TGTGCCAGCAGCGCAAACCTAGCGGGAAGGGGCAATGAGCAGTTCTTC.